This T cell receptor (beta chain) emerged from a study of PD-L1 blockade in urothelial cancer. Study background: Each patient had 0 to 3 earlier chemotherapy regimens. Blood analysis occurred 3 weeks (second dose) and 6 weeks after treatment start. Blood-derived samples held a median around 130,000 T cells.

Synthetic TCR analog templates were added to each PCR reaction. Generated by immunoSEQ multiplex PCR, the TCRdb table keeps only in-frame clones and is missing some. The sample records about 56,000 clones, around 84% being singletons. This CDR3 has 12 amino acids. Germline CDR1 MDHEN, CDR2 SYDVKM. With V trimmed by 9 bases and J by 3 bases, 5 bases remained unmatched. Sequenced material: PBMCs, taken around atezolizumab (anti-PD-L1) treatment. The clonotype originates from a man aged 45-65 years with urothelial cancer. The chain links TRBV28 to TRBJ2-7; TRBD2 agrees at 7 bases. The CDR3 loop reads CASTGLVYEQYF. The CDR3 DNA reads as TGTGCCAGTACTGGACTAGTCTACGAGCAGTACTTC.